This T cell receptor (beta chain) was identified in a study of a mutant IDH1 vaccine in newly diagnosed glioma. Overall study context: Vaccines were first given 4-6 weeks after radiotherapy alone, or with temozolomide cycles. Those enrolled had earlier been treated with radiotherapy, temozolomide, or both, mostly both. Of the patients given treatment, around 62% were male and around 40% were female, and a mean age of around 38 years was recorded. Week 47 marked visit V13, whereas week 35 marked visit V12.

The trim removed 7 bases at V and 2 bases at J, leaving 4 bases unmatched. The length of the CDR3 is 14 residues. Germline V CDR1 and CDR2: ENHRY, SYGVKD. Time point specified: week 47, end of study. What each vaccine dose contained was 300 ug of mutant IDH1 20-mer peptide, accompanied by topical imiquimod. Points on this clone: Antigen: not known.

Measured with immunoSEQ multiplex PCR; TCRdb has only the in-frame clones, and not every one. The repertoire holds approximately 12,000 clones, with approximately 85% as singletons. This sample comprised PBMCs, obtained from a glioma patient whose treatment included an IDH1 peptide vaccine. The TCR sequence derives from a man younger than 40 with glioma. The chain combines TRBV10-3 with TRBJ2-2, with 7 bases identical to TRBD2. In nucleotides, the CDR3 is TGTGCCATCATGGGGACTACCAACACCGGGGAGCTGTTTTTT. This translates into CAIMGTTNTGELFF.